This TCR beta chain was identified during a study of PD-1 blockade in classical Hodgkin lymphoma. For the study at large: Intravenous delivery of nivolumab at 3 mg/kg to patients occurred every 2 weeks.

Overall study results and limits: Patients newly diagnosed and complete responders had comparable baseline diversity.

The CDR3 extends over 14 amino acids. Per the germline V gene, CDR1 is SGHRS and CDR2 is YFSETQ. The V segment lost 2 bases and the J segment 7 bases; nucleotides outside the gene matches: 5. Turning to this clone: Its antigen is unknown.

Produced via immunoSEQ multiplex PCR; TCRdb's table is partial and in-frame only. The sample gives tens of thousands of clones, about 77% of which show up once; 9.4% is in the top ten. Sample time point: cycle 4 day 1 (C4D1), after 6 weeks of nivolumab. Autologous stem cell transplantation was followed by relapse in every patient, and brentuximab vedotin exposure varied. This specimen consisted of peripheral blood mononuclear cells (PBMCs), obtained before the fourth cycle of nivolumab. The chain employs TRBV5-1 and TRBJ2-7, with 11 bases identical to TRBD2. The TCR originated in a human donor with classical Hodgkin lymphoma. The CDR3 here is CASSFTSGGGEQYF. The CDR3 nucleotides read TGCGCCAGCAGCTTCACTAGCGGGGGTGGAGAGCAGTACTTC.